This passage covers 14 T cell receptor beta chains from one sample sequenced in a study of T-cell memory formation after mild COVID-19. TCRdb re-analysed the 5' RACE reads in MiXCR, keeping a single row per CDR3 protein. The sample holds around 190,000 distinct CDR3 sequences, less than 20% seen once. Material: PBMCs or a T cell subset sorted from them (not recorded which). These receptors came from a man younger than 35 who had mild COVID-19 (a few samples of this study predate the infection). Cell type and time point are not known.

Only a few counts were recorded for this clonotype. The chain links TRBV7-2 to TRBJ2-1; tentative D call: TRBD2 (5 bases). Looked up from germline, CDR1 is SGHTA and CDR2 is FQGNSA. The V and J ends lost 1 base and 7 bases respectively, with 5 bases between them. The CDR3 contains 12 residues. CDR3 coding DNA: TGTGCCAGCAGCTTAGGGAGGAATGAGCAGTTCTTC. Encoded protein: CASSLGRNEQFF.

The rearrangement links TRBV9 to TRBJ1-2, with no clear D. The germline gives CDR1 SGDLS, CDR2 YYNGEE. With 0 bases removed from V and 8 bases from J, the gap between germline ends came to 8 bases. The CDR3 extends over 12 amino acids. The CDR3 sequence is CASSVEEGGYTF. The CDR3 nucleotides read TGTGCCAGCAGCGTAGAGGAGGGCGGCTACACCTTC.

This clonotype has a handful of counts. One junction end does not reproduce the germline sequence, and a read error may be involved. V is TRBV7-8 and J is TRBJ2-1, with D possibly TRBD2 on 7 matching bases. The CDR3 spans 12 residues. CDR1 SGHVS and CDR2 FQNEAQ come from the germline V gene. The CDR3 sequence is CASSLSRGRNVF. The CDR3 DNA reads TGTGCCAGCAGCTTATCGCGGGGGCGGAACGTCTTC.

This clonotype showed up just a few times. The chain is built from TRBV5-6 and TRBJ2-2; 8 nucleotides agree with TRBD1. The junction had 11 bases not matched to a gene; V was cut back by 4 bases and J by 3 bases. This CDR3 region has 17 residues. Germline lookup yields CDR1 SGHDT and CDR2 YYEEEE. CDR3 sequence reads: CASSHTETGDHTGELFF. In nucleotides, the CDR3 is TGTGCCAGCAGCCACACAGAGACAGGGGACCACACCGGGGAGCTGTTTTTT.

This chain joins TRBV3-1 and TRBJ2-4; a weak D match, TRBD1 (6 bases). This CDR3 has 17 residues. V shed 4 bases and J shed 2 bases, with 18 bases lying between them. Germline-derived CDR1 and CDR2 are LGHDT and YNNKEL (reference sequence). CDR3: CASSRWGHRITKNIQYF. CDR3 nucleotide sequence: TGTGCCAGCAGCCGCTGGGGACACCGAATAACCAAAAACATTCAGTACTTC.

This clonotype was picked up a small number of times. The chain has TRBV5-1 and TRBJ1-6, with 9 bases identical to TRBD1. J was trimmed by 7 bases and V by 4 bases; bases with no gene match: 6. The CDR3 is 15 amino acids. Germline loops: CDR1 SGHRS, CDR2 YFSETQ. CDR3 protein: CASSPQGAGNSPLHF. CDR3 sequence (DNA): TGCGCCAGCAGCCCACAGGGGGCAGGGAATTCACCCCTCCACTTT.

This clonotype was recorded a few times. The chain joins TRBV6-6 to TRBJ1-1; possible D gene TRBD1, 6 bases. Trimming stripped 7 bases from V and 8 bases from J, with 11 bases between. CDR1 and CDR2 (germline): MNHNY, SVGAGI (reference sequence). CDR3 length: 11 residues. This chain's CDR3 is CASTEGGEAFF. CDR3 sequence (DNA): TGTGCCAGCACCGAGGGGGGGGAAGCTTTCTTT.

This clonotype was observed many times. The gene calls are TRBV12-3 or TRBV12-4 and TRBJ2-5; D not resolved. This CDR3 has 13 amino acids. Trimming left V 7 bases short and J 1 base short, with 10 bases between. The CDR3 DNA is TGTGCCAGCACTGAGGCTGCCCAAGAGACCCAGTACTTC. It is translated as CASTEAAQETQYF.

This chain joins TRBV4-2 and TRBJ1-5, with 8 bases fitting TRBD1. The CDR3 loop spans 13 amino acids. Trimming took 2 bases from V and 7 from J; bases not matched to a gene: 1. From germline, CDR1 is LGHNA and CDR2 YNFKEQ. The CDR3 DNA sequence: TGTGCCAGCAGCCAAACAGGGGGGCAGCCCCAGCATTTT. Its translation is CASSQTGGQPQHF.

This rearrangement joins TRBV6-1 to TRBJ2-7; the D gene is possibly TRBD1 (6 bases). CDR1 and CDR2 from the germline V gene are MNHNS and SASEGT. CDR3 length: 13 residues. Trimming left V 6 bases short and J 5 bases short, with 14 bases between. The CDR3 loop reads CASRSRGSDEQYV. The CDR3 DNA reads TGTGCCAGCAGATCCAGGGGCTCGGACGAGCAGTACGTC.

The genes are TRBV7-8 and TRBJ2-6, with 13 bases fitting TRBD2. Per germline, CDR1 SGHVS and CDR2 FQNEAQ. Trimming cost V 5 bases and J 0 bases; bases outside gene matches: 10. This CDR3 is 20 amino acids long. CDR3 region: CASSTQGGLAGPSGANVLTF. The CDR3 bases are TGTGCCAGCAGCACCCAGGGGGGACTAGCGGGGCCCTCTGGGGCCAACGTCCTGACTTTC.

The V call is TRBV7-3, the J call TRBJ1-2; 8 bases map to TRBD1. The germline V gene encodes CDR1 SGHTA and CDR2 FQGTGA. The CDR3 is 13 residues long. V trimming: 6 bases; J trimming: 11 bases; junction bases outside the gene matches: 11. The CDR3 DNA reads TGTGCCAGCAGTCCTTCGGACAGGGCGAGTTACACCTTC. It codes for CASSPSDRASYTF.

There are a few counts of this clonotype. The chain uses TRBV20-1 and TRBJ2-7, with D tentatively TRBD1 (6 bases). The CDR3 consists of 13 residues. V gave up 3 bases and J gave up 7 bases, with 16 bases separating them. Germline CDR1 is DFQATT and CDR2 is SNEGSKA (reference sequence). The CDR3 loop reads CSARRQGLREQYV. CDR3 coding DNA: TGCAGTGCTAGGAGGCAGGGGTTGCGGGAGCAGTACGTC.

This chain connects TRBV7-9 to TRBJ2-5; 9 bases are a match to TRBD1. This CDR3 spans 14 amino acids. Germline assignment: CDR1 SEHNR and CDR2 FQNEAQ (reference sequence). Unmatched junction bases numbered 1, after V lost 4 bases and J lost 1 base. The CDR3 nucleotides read TGTGCCAGCAGCTGGGGACAGGGCCAAGAGACCCAGTACTTC. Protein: CASSWGQGQETQYF. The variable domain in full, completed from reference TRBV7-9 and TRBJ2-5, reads DTGVSQNPRHKITKRGQNVTFRCDPISEHNRLYWYRQTLGQGPEFLTYFQNEAQLEKSRLLSDRFSAERPKGSFSTLEIQRTEQGDSAMYLCASSWGQGQETQYFGPGTRLLVL.